A selection of T cell receptor beta chains follows, all from one sample in a study of cytomegalovirus exposure and HLA in healthy donors. TCRdb's table, derived via immunoSEQ multiplex PCR, lists solely in-frame clones and lacks some. The sample contains more than 45,000 clones, roughly 79% of which appear only once. Sequencing was done on a sample of PBMCs. The receptors come from a man between 50 and 59 years old in good health and CMV-seronegative. CDR3s include the opening cysteine and the closing phenylalanine or tryptophan. Each record gives: J gene, clone size, D gene, V gene, CDR3 DNA, CDR3 protein. D genes are given only for firm matches. Part of the rows lack a size; the others show once, few, many or a class for expanded clones.

TRBJ2-5 . TRBD1 TRBV5-1 TGCGCCAGCAGCTTGACCCCGCCGACGGGACAGTCTTTGACCCAGTACTTC CASSLTPPTGQSLTQYF
TRBJ1-2 . . TRBV10-3 TGTGCCATCAGTGAGTCGAGCTATGGCTACACCTTC CAISESSYGYTF
TRBJ1-1 . . TRBV2 TGTGCCATAAGCTCCCGGGACACTGAAGCTTTCTTT CAISSRDTEAFF
TRBJ1-6 . . TRBV7-2 TGTGCCAGCAGCTTAGTGCGGGGTAACAATTCACCCCTCCACTTT CASSLVRGNNSPLHF
TRBJ2-5 . . TRBV7-8 TGTGCCAGCAGCTTACTCCAAGAGACCCAGTACTTC CASSLLQETQYF
TRBJ2-1 . . TRBV21-1 TGTGCCAGCGGACCGGAGAAGCGGGGGCCGGCGAATTTCTACAATGAGCAGTTCTTC CASGPEKRGPANFYNEQFF
TRBJ2-7 . . TRBV6-5 TGTGCCAGCAGTTACTCCAGAGGAGACGAGCAGTACTTC CASSYSRGDEQYF
TRBJ2-3 . . TRBV7-3 TGTGCCAGCAGCTTAACGAACGGGGAAGGTACGCAGTATTTT CASSLTNGEGTQYF
TRBJ2-1 once . TRBV7-7 TGTGCCAGCAGCTTGAGGCAGGGGTTCGATGAGCAGTTCTTC CASSLRQGFDEQFF
TRBJ2-3 . TRBD2 TRBV6-1 TGTGCCAGCAGTGAAGTCGGGGGGGGCGCAGATACGCAGTATTTT CASSEVGGGADTQYF